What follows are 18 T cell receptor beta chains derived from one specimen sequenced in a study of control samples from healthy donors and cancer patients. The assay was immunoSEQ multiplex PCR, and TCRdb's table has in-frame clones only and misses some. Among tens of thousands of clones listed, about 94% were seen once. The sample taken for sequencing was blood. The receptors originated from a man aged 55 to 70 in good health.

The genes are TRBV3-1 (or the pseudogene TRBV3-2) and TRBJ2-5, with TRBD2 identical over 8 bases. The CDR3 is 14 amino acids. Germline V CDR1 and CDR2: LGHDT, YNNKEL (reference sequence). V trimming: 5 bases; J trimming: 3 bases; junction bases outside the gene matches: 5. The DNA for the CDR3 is TGTGCCAGCAGCTGGGGGCGGGAGGAAGAGACCCAGTACTTC. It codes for CASSWGREEETQYF.

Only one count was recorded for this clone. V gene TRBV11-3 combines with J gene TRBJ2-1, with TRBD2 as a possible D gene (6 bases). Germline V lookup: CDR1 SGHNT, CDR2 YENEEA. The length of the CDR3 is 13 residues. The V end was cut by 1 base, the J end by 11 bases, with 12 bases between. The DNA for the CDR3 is TGTGCCAGCAGCTTAGTAAGGGGAGGCCAGCAGTTCTTC. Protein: CASSLVRGGQQFF. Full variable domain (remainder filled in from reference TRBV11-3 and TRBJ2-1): EAGVVQSPRYKIIEKKQPVAFWCNPISGHNTLYWYLQNLGQGPELLIRYENEEAVDDSQLPKDRFSAERLKGVDSTLKIQPAELGDSAVYLCASSLVRGGQQFFGPGTRLTVL.

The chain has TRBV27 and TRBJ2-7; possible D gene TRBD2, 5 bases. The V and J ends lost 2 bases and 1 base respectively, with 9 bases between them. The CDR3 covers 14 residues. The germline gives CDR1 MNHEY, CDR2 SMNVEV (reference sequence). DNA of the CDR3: TGTGCCAGCAGTTTAGGGAGTAGATCCTACGAGCAGTACTTC. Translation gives CASSLGSRSYEQYF.

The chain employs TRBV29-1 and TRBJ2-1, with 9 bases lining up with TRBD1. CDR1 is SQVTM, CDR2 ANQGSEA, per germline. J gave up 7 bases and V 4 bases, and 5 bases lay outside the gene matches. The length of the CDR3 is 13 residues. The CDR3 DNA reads TGCAGCGTTGGGGACAGGGAGGATAATGAGCAGTTCTTC. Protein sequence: CSVGDREDNEQFF.

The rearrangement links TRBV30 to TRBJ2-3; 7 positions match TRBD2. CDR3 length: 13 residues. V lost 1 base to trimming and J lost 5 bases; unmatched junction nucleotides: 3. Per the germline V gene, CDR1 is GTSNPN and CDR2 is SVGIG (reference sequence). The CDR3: CAWSAGGRDTQYF. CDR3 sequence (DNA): TGTGCCTGGAGTGCGGGAGGCAGAGATACGCAGTATTTT.

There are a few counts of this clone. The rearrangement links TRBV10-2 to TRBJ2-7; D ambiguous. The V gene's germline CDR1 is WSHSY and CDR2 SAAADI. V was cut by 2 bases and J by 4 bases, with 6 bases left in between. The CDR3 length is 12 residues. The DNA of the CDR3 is TGCGCCAGCAGTGAGATTCCGTACGAGCAGTACTTC. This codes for CASSEIPYEQYF.

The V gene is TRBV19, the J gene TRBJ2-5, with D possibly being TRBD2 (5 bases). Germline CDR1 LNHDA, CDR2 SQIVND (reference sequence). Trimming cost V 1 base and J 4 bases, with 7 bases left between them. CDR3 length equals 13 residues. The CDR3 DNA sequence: TGTGCCAGTAGTATAGTTGGGAGAGAGACCCAGTACTTC. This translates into CASSIVGRETQYF.

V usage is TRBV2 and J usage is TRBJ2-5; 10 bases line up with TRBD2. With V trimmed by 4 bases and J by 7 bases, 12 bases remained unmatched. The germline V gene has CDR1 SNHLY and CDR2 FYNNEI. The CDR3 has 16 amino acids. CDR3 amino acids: CASSGSIAGGIGTQYF. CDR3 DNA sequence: TGTGCCAGCAGTGGATCGATAGCGGGAGGCATCGGGACCCAGTACTTC.

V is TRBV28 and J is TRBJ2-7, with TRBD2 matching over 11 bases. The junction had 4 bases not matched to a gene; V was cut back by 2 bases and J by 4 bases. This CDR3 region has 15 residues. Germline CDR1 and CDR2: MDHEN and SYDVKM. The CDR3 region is CASSLSPSGGYEQYF. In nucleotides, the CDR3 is TGTGCCAGCAGTTTAAGTCCTAGCGGGGGGTACGAGCAGTACTTC.

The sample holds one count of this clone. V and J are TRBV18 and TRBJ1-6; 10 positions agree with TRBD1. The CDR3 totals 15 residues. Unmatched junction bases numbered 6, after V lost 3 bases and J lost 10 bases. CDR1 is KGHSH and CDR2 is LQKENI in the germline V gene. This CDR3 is CASSPGQGNGSPLHF. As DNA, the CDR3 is TGTGCCAGCTCACCGGGACAGGGGAACGGATCACCCCTCCACTTT. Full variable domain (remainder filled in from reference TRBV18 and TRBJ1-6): NAGVMQNPRHLVRRRGQEARLRCSPMKGHSHVYWYRQLPEEGLKFMVYLQKENIIDESGMPKERFSAEFPKEGPSILRIQQVVRGDSAAYFCASSPGQGNGSPLHFGNGTRLTVT.

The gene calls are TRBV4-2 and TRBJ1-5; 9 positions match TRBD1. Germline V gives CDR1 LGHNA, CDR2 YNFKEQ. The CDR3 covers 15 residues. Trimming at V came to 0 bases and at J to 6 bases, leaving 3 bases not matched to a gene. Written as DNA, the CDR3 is TGTGCCAGCAGCCAAGAGGGACAGGGAACTCAGCCCCAGCATTTT. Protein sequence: CASSQEGQGTQPQHF.

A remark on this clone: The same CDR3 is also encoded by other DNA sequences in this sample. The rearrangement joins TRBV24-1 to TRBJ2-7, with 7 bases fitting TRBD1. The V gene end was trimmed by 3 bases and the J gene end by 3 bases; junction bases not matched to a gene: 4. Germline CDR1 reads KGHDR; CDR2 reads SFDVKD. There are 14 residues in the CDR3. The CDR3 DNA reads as TGTGCCACCAGTGATCGCCGGGACAGCTACGAGCAGTACTTC. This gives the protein CATSDRRDSYEQYF.

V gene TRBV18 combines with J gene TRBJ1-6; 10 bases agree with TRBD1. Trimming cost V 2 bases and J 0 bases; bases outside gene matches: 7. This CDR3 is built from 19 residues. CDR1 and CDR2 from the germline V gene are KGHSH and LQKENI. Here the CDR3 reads CASSPVRTGGSSYNSPLHF. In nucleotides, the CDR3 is TGTGCCAGCTCACCAGTGAGGACAGGGGGAAGCTCCTATAATTCACCCCTCCACTTT.

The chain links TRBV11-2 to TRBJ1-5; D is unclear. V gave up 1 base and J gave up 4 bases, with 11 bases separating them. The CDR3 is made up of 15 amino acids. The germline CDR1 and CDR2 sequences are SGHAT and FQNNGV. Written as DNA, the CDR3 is TGTGCCAGCAGCTTAGGACGGAACAAAAATCAGCCCCAGCATTTT. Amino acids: CASSLGRNKNQPQHF.

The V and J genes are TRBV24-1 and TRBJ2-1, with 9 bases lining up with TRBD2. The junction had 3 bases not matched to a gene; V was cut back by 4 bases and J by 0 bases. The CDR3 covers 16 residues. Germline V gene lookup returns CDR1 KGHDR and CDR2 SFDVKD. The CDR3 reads CATSEVSGSSYNEQFF. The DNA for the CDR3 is TGTGCCACCAGTGAGGTTAGCGGGAGCTCCTACAATGAGCAGTTCTTC.

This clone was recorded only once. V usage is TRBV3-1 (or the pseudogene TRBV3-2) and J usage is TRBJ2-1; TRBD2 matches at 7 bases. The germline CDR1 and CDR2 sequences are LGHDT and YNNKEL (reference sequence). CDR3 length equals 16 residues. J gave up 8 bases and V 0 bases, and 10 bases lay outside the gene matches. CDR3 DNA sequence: TGTGCCAGCAGCCAAGAGAGTAGCGGGCGGGGAGATGAGCAGTTCTTC. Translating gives CASSQESSGRGDEQFF.

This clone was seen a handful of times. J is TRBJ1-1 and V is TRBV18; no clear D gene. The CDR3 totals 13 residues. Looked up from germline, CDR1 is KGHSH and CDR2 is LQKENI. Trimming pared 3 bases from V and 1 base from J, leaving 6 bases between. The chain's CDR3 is CASSPGQNTEAFF. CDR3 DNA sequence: TGTGCCAGCTCACCTGGGCAGAACACTGAAGCTTTCTTT.

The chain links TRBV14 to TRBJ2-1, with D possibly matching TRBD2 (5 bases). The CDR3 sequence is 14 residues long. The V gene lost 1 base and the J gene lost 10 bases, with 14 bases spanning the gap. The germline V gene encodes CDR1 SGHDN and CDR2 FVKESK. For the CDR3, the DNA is TGTGCCAGCAGCCAAGCCCTAGCAGAGGGCGAGCAGTTCTTC. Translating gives CASSQALAEGEQFF.